This T cell receptor beta chain was captured in a study of T cell changes during pregnancy in multiple sclerosis (dated by TCRdb to between 2018 and 2020). Regarding the study in general: The study examined how the T cell repertoire changed over the course of pregnancy in women with multiple sclerosis.

The CDR3 holds 18 amino acids from the cysteine to the phenylalanine. The entry retains the CDR3 DNA only, 54 bases that are in frame from base 1. The trim is 3 bases for V and 4 bases for J, with a gap of 24 bases between the germline ends. According to the germline V gene, CDR1 reads MGHDK and CDR2 reads SYGVNS. The library was made by the immunoSEQ multiplex PCR assay. Entries here come from immuneACCESS through TCRdb and include only in-frame sequences with V and J called. Some clones fail to appear in such tables; in the studies checked, an unresolved V gene covers under half of the shortfall, and the cause of the remainder is unknown. For this sample there are about 20,000 clones; about 88% appear just once. The ten largest clones add up to less than 20% of the sample. A note on this clone: The antigen it binds to is not known. Qualities for individual bases were not recorded, and no much larger clone is one base off.

The sequence came from a female donor in good health, enrolled as a control in a pregnancy study. This sample comprised CD8+ T cells from peripheral blood mononuclear cells, obtained after pregnancy. The V and J segments used are TRBV25-1 and TRBJ1-2; TRBD1 could be the D gene, as 5 bases match. The sequenced DNA is TGTGCCAGCAGTGACCCAAAGTCGGGAGTCAGGGAGGTCTATGGCTACACCTTC. This gives the protein CASSDPKSGVREVYGYTF.